This T cell receptor (beta chain) stems from a study of blood T cell repertoires in COVID-19. Study-level information: The United States, Italy and Spain provided the acute and convalescent COVID-19 samples. Sample material is recorded as cDNA or gDNA derived from T cells, B-cell-depleted T cells, or PBMCs.

The CDR3 is 15 amino acids. CDR1 is KGHDR and CDR2 is SFDVKD in the germline V gene. V dropped 2 bases and J dropped 7; count of bases not matched to a gene: 5. Original data processing: Reference gene primer amplification gave estimated nucleated cell counts. Clones were sequenced by immunoSEQ multiplex PCR, and TCRdb holds only the in-frame ones, with some missing. V, J and clone size were drawn from that table, and D and trimming were deduced from the DNA. The sample carries roughly 96,000 clones, 80% to 85% recorded once. Sequencing was performed on peripheral blood. The receptor's source is a man between 60 and 75 years old with acute or convalescent COVID-19. The J gene is TRBJ2-1, the V gene TRBV24-1; 9 positions agree with TRBD2. CDR3 coding DNA: TGTGCCACCAGTGATTGGGCGGGAGGGCCTAATGAGCAGTTCTTC. Translation: CATSDWAGGPNEQFF.